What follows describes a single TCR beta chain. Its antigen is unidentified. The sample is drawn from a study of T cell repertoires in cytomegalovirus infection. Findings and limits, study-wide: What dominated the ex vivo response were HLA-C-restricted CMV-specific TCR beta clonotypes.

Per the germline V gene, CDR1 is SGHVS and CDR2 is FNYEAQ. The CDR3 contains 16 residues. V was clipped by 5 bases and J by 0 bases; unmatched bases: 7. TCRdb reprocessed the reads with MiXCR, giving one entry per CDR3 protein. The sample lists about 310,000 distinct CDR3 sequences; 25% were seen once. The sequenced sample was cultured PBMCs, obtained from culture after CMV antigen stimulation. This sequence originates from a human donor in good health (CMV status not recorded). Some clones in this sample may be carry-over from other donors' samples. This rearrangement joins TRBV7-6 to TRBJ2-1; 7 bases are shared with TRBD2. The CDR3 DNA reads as TGTGCCAGCAGCCCTCGACTAGCCATCTCCTACAATGAGCAGTTCTTC. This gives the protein CASSPRLAISYNEQFF. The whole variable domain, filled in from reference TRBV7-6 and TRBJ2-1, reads GAGVSQSPRYKVTKRGQDVALRCDPISGHVSLYWYRQALGQGPEFLTYFNYEAQQDKSGLPNDRFSAERPEGSISTLTIQRTEQRDSAMYRCASSPRLAISYNEQFFGPGTRLTVL.